These 10 T cell receptor beta chains were sequenced from one sample in a study of cytomegalovirus exposure and HLA in healthy donors. Vbeta (60) and Jbeta (13) primers were used in the PCR. Here immunoSEQ multiplex PCR was the method, and the copy in TCRdb shows in-frame clones only, minus some. The repertoire holds tens of thousands of clones, under 80% seen once, with roughly 7% in the top ten. Sequenced input: PBMCs. The receptors stem from a man aged 30 to 45 in good health and CMV-seropositive.

V gene TRBV5-1 combines with J gene TRBJ2-7; D might be TRBD1 (5 bases). V was clipped by 5 bases and J by 3 bases, with 9 bases between them. The CDR3 contains 12 residues. Germline assignment: CDR1 SGHRS and CDR2 YFSETQ. The CDR3 bases are TGCGCCAGCAGTCCTGACAGCTACGAGCAGTACTTC. It specifies CASSPDSYEQYF.

This chain joins TRBV4-3 and TRBJ2-5, with TRBD2 matching over 9 bases. CDR1 and CDR2 from the germline V gene are LGHNA and YSLEER. There are 14 residues in the CDR3. J lost 5 bases, V lost 1 base, and 2 bases had no gene match. The CDR3 DNA sequence: TGCGCCAGCAGCCAAGGACTAGCGGAGGAGACCCAGTACTTC. Its protein product is CASSQGLAEETQYF.

The CDR3 region has the DNA TGTGCCAGCAGACACCGGGACACAGGTCCCTACGAGCAGTACTTC. Translation: CASRHRDTGPYEQYF. This rearrangement joins TRBV6-4 to TRBJ2-7, with a tentative D call TRBD1 (6 bases). This CDR3 is built from 15 residues. The V end was cut by 6 bases, the J end by 2 bases, with 17 bases between. Germline CDR1 is MRHNA and CDR2 is SNTAGT.

The rearrangement uses TRBV15 and TRBJ2-1; possible D gene TRBD2, 5 bases. This CDR3 spans 11 amino acids. The V end lost 8 bases, the J end lost 4 bases, and 6 bases lay between the germline ends. The V gene's germline CDR1 is LNHNV and CDR2 YYDKDF (reference sequence). The CDR3 nucleotides are TGTGCCACCTCGGGGTACAATGAGCAGTTCTTC. This codes for CATSGYNEQFF.

This rearrangement joins TRBV6-4 to TRBJ2-3, with 11 bases aligning to TRBD2. Germline-derived CDR1 and CDR2 are MRHNA and SNTAGT. The CDR3 has 15 amino acids. Unmatched junction bases numbered 4, after V lost 5 bases and J lost 3 bases. CDR3 in DNA: TGTGCCAGCAGTCCTATAGCGGGGGGGACAGATACGCAGTATTTT. Its translation: CASSPIAGGTDTQYF.

This chain uses TRBV28 with TRBJ1-4, with D hard to call. V was cut by 4 bases and J by 6 bases, with 12 bases left in between. This CDR3 is 14 amino acids long. Germline-derived CDR1 and CDR2 are MDHEN and SYDVKM. The CDR3 bases are TGTGCCAGCAGTTCTAGGGAGGAAGATGAAAAACTGTTTTTT. Amino acid sequence: CASSSREEDEKLFF.

The chain recombines TRBV6-5 with TRBJ1-2; 8 bases agree with TRBD1. The germline V gene encodes CDR1 MNHEY and CDR2 SVGAGI. This CDR3 spans 13 amino acids. J was trimmed by 13 bases and V by 6 bases; bases with no gene match: 13. This CDR3 is CASSRGQGHQGTF. The CDR3 region has the DNA TGTGCCAGCAGCCGCGGACAGGGCCACCAGGGCACCTTC.

This chain joins TRBV4-3 and TRBJ2-5; TRBD2 is a possible D gene (7 bases). V lost 6 bases, J lost 5 bases, and 13 bases lay in between. The CDR3 length is 13 residues. Germline V gives CDR1 LGHNA, CDR2 YSLEER. The CDR3 DNA follows: TGCGCCAGCAGTCAGGAGGGGGGGGAGACCCAGTACTTC. Translated: CASSQEGGETQYF.

In this sample, this clone turned up a few times. J is TRBJ1-1 and V is TRBV6-5, with 8 bases that match TRBD1. CDR3 length: 12 residues. J gave up 10 bases and V 4 bases, and 5 bases lay outside the gene matches. Per germline, CDR1 MNHEY and CDR2 SVGAGI. CDR3 sequence: CASSSHRGVAFF. CDR3 coding DNA: TGTGCCAGCAGTTCGCACAGGGGGGTAGCTTTCTTT.

The chain's CDR3 is CASSFSGGNTIYF. The CDR3 coding sequence is TGTGCCAGCAGCTTTTCAGGGGGAAACACCATATATTTT. The chain joins TRBV7-2 to TRBJ1-3, with TRBD1 as a possible D gene (5 bases). From germline, CDR1 is SGHTA and CDR2 FQGNSA. Trimming pared 3 bases from V and 4 bases from J, leaving 7 bases between. CDR3 length: 13 amino acids.